This T cell receptor (beta chain) was obtained from a study of monozygotic twins with inflammatory bowel disease. Whole blood supplied total RNA, and T cells were not sorted. From the 5' RACE reads, TCRdb lists one entry per CDR3 protein and no DNA. The sample totals around 450,000 distinct CDR3 sequences. The CDR3 totals 15 residues. The germline gives CDR1 KGHDR, CDR2 SFDVKD. Sequenced input: blood. The TCR originated in a human donor with ulcerative colitis or Crohn's disease, or a healthy co-twin of an affected twin (not recorded which). The J gene is TRBJ1-2, the V gene TRBV24-1. The CDR3 sequence is CATSDHRGGGYGYTF.